The rows below give T cell receptor beta chains drawn from one sample of a study of patients and donors after allogeneic stem cell transplantation. TCRdb reprocessed the RT-PCR reads with MiXCR, giving one entry per CDR3 protein. The sample has approximately 150,000 distinct CDR3 sequences, approximately 28% seen once. Sample: blood, either unsorted or a sorted T cell fraction (not recorded which). The receptors here all came from a human donor who was either an allogeneic HSCT recipient or a stem cell or donor lymphocyte infusion donor (not recorded which). It is not recorded whose cells these are; they may come from a transplant donor. Both conserved end residues are part of each CDR3. For some rows the clone size is stated as once, few or many, or as a class when expanded; others skip it.

V: TRBV5-6; size: NA; J: TRBJ1-3; CDR3: CASSPPEAGNTIYF
V: TRBV20-1; size: many; J: TRBJ2-5; CDR3: CSARDPLGGETQYF
V: TRBV27; size: NA; J: TRBJ2-3; CDR3: CASSSYSGRTDTQYF
V: TRBV28; size: few; J: TRBJ1-1; CDR3: CATRGGRDTEAFF
V: TRBV20-1; size: NA; J: TRBJ2-7; CDR3: CSAHLAGPYEQYF
V: TRBV29-1; size: few; J: TRBJ2-2; CDR3: CSSGQGTGELFF
V: TRBV24-1; size: NA; J: TRBJ2-5; CDR3: CATSRDFQETQYF
V: TRBV29-1; size: NA; J: TRBJ2-1; CDR3: CSVSGLAENNEQFF
V: TRBV29-1; size: few; J: TRBJ2-2; CDR3: CSVVDRGLTGELFF
V: TRBV10-3; size: NA; J: TRBJ2-7; CDR3: CAIRTFGLAGVYEQYF
V: TRBV20-1; size: NA; J: TRBJ2-3; CDR3: CSVSTSTGADTQYF
V: TRBV25-1; size: medium-sized; J: TRBJ1-2; CDR3: CASSDGTGPLYGYTF
V: TRBV12-3/TRBV12-4; size: NA; J: TRBJ1-6; CDR3: CASSFGLNNSPLHF
V: TRBV20-1; size: NA; J: TRBJ2-4; CDR3: CSASPGGNVQYF
V: TRBV30; size: NA; J: TRBJ1-1; CDR3: CARRSLSLNTEAFF
V: TRBV5-1; size: NA; J: TRBJ2-6; CDR3: CASSLEGAGANVLTF
V: TRBV20-1; size: NA; J: TRBJ2-1; CDR3: CSARGGVGASSYNEQFF
V: TRBV12-3/TRBV12-4; size: few; J: TRBJ1-2; CDR3: CASSFEGSYGYTF
V: TRBV12-3/TRBV12-4; size: NA; J: TRBJ2-7; CDR3: CASSPAGGPYEQYF
V: TRBV28; size: NA; J: TRBJ2-5; CDR3: CASSLEGGGKETQYF
V: TRBV4-3; size: NA; J: TRBJ2-1; CDR3: CASSPRMEYYNEQFF
V: TRBV10-3; size: NA; J: TRBJ2-7; CDR3: CAISGRGLVLGEQYF
V: TRBV5-1; size: NA; J: TRBJ2-3; CDR3: CASSLSELFADTQYF
V: TRBV29-1; size: few; J: TRBJ2-7; CDR3: CSVRDRTYEQYF
V: TRBV25-1; size: NA; J: TRBJ1-4; CDR3: CASSGREKLFF
V: TRBV10-3; size: NA; J: TRBJ2-5; CDR3: CAISDSGLAGGETQYF
V: TRBV20-1; size: NA; J: TRBJ1-5; CDR3: CSAGRQQGGRRQPQHF